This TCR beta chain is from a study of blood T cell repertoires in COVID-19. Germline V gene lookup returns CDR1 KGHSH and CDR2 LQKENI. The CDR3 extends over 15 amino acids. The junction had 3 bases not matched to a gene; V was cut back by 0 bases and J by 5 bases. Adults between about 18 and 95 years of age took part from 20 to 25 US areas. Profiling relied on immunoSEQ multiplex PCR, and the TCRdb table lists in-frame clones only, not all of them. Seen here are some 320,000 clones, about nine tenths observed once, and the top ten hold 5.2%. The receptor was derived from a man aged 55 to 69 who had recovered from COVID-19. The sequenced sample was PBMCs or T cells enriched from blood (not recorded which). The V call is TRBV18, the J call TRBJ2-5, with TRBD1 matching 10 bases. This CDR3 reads CASSPPGQGTETQYF. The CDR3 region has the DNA TGTGCCAGCTCACCACCGGGACAGGGGACTGAGACCCAGTACTTC.